This paragraph covers one T cell receptor beta chain sequence. The sample comes from a study of human thymus T cells. Clones were read by immunoSEQ multiplex PCR, and TCRdb kept only the in-frame ones, dropping some. The data hold about 60,000 clones, with around 94% observed a single time. The TCR comes from a boy younger than two with a congenital heart defect but otherwise immunologically healthy. Sequences were obtained from blood.

The CDR3 DNA follows: TGTGCCAGCAGCCCCCAATCAGACGGACAGGGCTTCTTT. Amino acid sequence: CASSPQSDGQGFF. This chain joins TRBV7-9 and TRBJ1-1; 8 bases match TRBD1. This CDR3 has 13 amino acids. Trimming took 5 bases from V and 14 from J; bases not matched to a gene: 13. Germline lookup yields CDR1 SEHNR and CDR2 FQNEAQ (reference sequence).